Below are 23 T cell receptor beta chains sequenced from a single sample in a study of blood T cell repertoires in COVID-19. Libraries were prepared by immunoSEQ multiplex PCR; TCRdb keeps only in-frame clonotypes and omits some of them. The data contain 20,000 to 30,000 clones, roughly 86% of them singletons. Sequencing was performed on peripheral blood. The receptors derive from a man in his fifties or sixties with active COVID-19.

CDR3 residues: CASSLGPGSNGYTF. In DNA form, the CDR3 reads TGTGCCAGCAGCTTGGGCCCAGGGTCTAATGGCTACACCTTC. The chain has TRBV5-4 and TRBJ1-2, with D possibly TRBD1 on 5 matching bases. The CDR3 loop spans 14 amino acids. V shed 0 bases and J shed 6 bases, with 12 bases lying between them. The germline CDR1 and CDR2 sequences are SGHNT and YYREEE (reference sequence).

V usage is TRBV29-1 and J usage is TRBJ2-1; TRBD2 is a possible D gene (5 bases). This CDR3 is built from 11 residues. Germline V gene data show CDR1 as SQVTM and CDR2 as ANQGSEA. V was pared by 8 bases and J by 7 bases, with 12 bases between. CDR3 nucleotide sequence: TGCAGCTCCTCGGGAACAAATGAGCAGTTCTTC. The encoded protein is CSSSGTNEQFF.

The chain combines TRBV4-1 with TRBJ2-2; 8 nucleotides line up with TRBD2. The CDR3 runs to 15 residues. The germline gives CDR1 MGHRA, CDR2 YSYEKL. V gave up 7 bases and J gave up 4 bases; unmatched junction bases: 8. The CDR3 nucleotides are TGCGCCAGCAATACCAGACTAGCGCCCACCGGGGAGCTGTTTTTT. Protein product: CASNTRLAPTGELFF.

The rearrangement joins TRBV9 to TRBJ2-7; perhaps TRBD2 as D (5 bases). CDR1 is SGDLS and CDR2 is YYNGEE in the germline V gene. The CDR3 has 17 residues. V was cut by 4 bases and J by 5 bases, with 25 bases left in between. The CDR3 nucleotides read TGTGCCAGCAGCTCCCATGGTGGTGGGCGAGGAGGCAACGAGCAGTACTTC. Translating it yields CASSSHGGGRGGNEQYF. Using reference TRBV9 and TRBJ2-7 for the parts outside the CDR3, the full variable domain is DSGVTQTPKHLITATGQRVTLRCSPRSGDLSVYWYQQSLDQGLQFLIQYYNGEERAKGNILERFSAQQFPDLHSELNLSSLELGDSALYFCASSSHGGGRGGNEQYFGPGTRLTVT.

The chain links TRBV3-1 (or the pseudogene TRBV3-2) to TRBJ2-1; 7 bases agree with TRBD2. The length of the CDR3 is 14 residues. V dropped 3 bases and J dropped 4; count of bases not matched to a gene: 3. Per the germline V gene, CDR1 is LGHDT and CDR2 is YNNKEL (reference sequence). The CDR3 nucleotides are TGTGCCAGCAGCCAGCCGGGGGGATACAATGAGCAGTTCTTC. The encoded protein is CASSQPGGYNEQFF.

The chain combines TRBV13 with TRBJ2-1; maybe TRBD1 (5 bases). Germline CDR1 reads PRHDT; CDR2 reads FYEKMQ (reference sequence). There are 15 residues in the CDR3. Trimming left V 6 bases short and J 1 base short, with 13 bases between. CDR3 sequence: CASSSRGLSYNEQFF. The CDR3 DNA reads TGTGCCAGCAGTTCTAGGGGTTTGTCCTACAATGAGCAGTTCTTC.

Here the CDR3 DNA reads TGTGCCAGCAGTCCCACGGTAGCGGGCTCCTACGAGCAGTACTTC. Translated, it gives CASSPTVAGSYEQYF. The chain is built from TRBV27 and TRBJ2-7; 7 bases map to TRBD2. Germline CDR1 MNHEY, CDR2 SMNVEV (reference sequence). The CDR3 is 15 amino acids. The V and J ends lost 5 bases and 0 bases, in that order; junction bases with no gene match: 7.

The genes are TRBV6-5 and TRBJ2-5, with a weak D call TRBD1 (6 bases). This CDR3 region has 14 residues. V was shortened by 6 bases and J by 1 base, with 12 bases between the two germline ends. Germline CDR1 reads MNHEY; CDR2 reads SVGAGI. The CDR3 protein is CASRPRGLQETQYF. The CDR3 coding sequence is TGTGCCAGCAGGCCCAGGGGCCTCCAAGAGACCCAGTACTTC.

The chain links TRBV19 to TRBJ1-2, with D tentatively TRBD1 (5 bases). The germline V gene has CDR1 LNHDA and CDR2 SQIVND (reference sequence). Trimming removed 4 bases at V and 3 bases at J, with 15 bases between. This CDR3 has 15 amino acids. The CDR3: CASSTLGRDYYGYTF. The CDR3 DNA follows: TGTGCCAGTAGTACCCTCGGCAGGGACTACTATGGCTACACCTTC.

The chain couples TRBV29-1 to TRBJ2-1, with 8 bases that match TRBD2. The CDR3 loop spans 15 amino acids. CDR1 is SQVTM and CDR2 is ANQGSEA in the germline V gene. V dropped 6 bases and J dropped 3; count of bases not matched to a gene: 10. As DNA, the CDR3 is TGCAGCGTGCCCGAGTCGGGAGGGAGCTACAATGAGCAGTTCTTC. Encoded protein: CSVPESGGSYNEQFF.

The chain recombines TRBV2 with TRBJ2-3; tentative D call: TRBD2 (6 bases). Germline assignment: CDR1 SNHLY and CDR2 FYNNEI. V gave up 6 bases and J gave up 1 base, with 17 bases separating them. The CDR3 runs to 16 residues. The CDR3 coding sequence is TGTGCCAGCAGGCTACAACCTAGCGCCCGCACAGATACGCAGTATTTT. Its protein is CASRLQPSARTDTQYF. The full variable domain, with the rest looked up from reference TRBV2 and TRBJ2-3, is EPEVTQTPSHQVTQMGQEVILRCVPISNHLYFYWYRQILGQKVEFLVSFYNNEISEKSEIFDDQFSVERPDGSNFTLKIRSTKLEDSAMYFCASRLQPSARTDTQYFGPGTRLTVL.

This chain uses TRBV6-5 with TRBJ2-7, with 7 bases aligning to TRBD1. The CDR3 runs to 13 residues. In germline, CDR1 is MNHEY, CDR2 SVGAGI. After removal of 8 bases from V and 6 bases from J, the junction contained 10 bases not matched to a gene. CDR3 bases: TGTGCCAGCCGGGACAGAATAAGGACCGAGCAGTACTTC. Its protein is CASRDRIRTEQYF.

The rearrangement joins TRBV9 to TRBJ1-4; D may be TRBD1 (5 bases). The V gene lost 4 bases and the J gene lost 4 bases, with 14 bases spanning the gap. The CDR3 loop spans 15 amino acids. Germline assignment: CDR1 SGDLS and CDR2 YYNGEE. Here the CDR3 DNA reads TGTGCCAGCAGCCCGTGGGGCAGGTTTAATGAAAAACTGTTTTTT. The encoded protein is CASSPWGRFNEKLFF.

The chain joins TRBV2 to TRBJ2-5; TRBD1 matches 10 bases. This CDR3 is 14 amino acids long. After removal of 8 bases from V and 5 bases from J, the junction contained 8 bases not matched to a gene. Germline CDR1 reads SNHLY; CDR2 reads FYNNEI. In DNA, the CDR3 is TGTGCCAGCGACGATCGGACAGGGGGGGAGACCCAGTACTTC. Amino acids: CASDDRTGGETQYF.

This chain joins TRBV24-1 and TRBJ2-1, with D possibly being TRBD2 (6 bases). The ends were cut back, 0 bases at V and 2 bases at J, with 10 bases in the middle. Germline V gene sequence: CDR1 KGHDR, CDR2 SFDVKD. CDR3 length: 16 amino acids. This CDR3 reads CATSDLGTFPYNEQFF. The CDR3 DNA sequence: TGTGCCACCAGTGATTTGGGGACTTTTCCCTACAATGAGCAGTTCTTC.

This chain uses TRBV6-5 with TRBJ2-2, with no clear D. There are 13 residues in the CDR3. In germline, CDR1 is MNHEY, CDR2 SVGAGI. Trimming stripped 2 bases from V and 5 bases from J, with 6 bases between. CDR3 residues: CASSYKRTGELFF. CDR3 DNA: TGTGCCAGCAGTTACAAACGGACCGGGGAGCTGTTTTTT.

This sequence joins TRBV12-3 or TRBV12-4 and TRBJ2-5; TRBD1 matches at 7 bases. V was pared by 6 bases and J by 4 bases, with 5 bases of the junction left unmatched. The CDR3 consists of 13 residues. CDR3 bases: TGTGCCAGCAGACGACAGGGCTTAGAGACCCAGTACTTC. Its protein is CASRRQGLETQYF.

The chain couples TRBV3-1 (or the pseudogene TRBV3-2) to TRBJ2-7, with D hard to call. The CDR3 is 12 amino acids. The ends were cut back, 1 base at V and 6 bases at J, with 7 bases in the middle. Germline V gene sequence: CDR1 LGHDT, CDR2 YNNKEL (reference sequence). In DNA form, the CDR3 reads TGTGCCAGCAGCCAAGGTAACGGCGAGCAGTACTTC. Amino acid sequence: CASSQGNGEQYF.

This chain links TRBV6-6 with TRBJ1-2; 8 bases fit TRBD1. Germline CDR1 reads MNHNY; CDR2 reads SVGAGI (reference sequence). The CDR3 is 13 amino acids. Unmatched junction bases numbered 6, after V lost 8 bases and J lost 4 bases. CDR3 in DNA: TGTGCCAGCCGTGCAGGGGGCGTCTATGGCTACACCTTC. Its protein product is CASRAGGVYGYTF.

This clone was recorded a few times. CDR3: CASSFAEVSTDTQYF. CDR3 coding DNA: TGTGCCAGCAGTTTTGCGGAGGTATCCACAGATACGCAGTATTTT. The chain links TRBV6-2 or TRBV6-3 to TRBJ2-3, with D possibly TRBD2 on 5 matching bases. Germline CDR1 is MNHEY and CDR2 is SVGEGT. Between the trimmed V and J ends, which lost 4 bases and 2 bases, there was a span of 13 bases. This CDR3 has 15 residues.

This chain joins TRBV7-8 and TRBJ2-1; TRBD1 agrees at 7 bases. The CDR3 totals 16 residues. V lost 1 base, J lost 7 bases, and 10 bases stayed unmatched. Germline V gene sequence: CDR1 SGHVS, CDR2 FQNEAQ. The CDR3 DNA reads TGTGCCAGCAGCTTAGAATCAACAGGGGCCTGGAATGAGCAGTTCTTC. Translated, it gives CASSLESTGAWNEQFF.

The chain recombines TRBV6-6 with TRBJ2-2; D possibly corresponds to TRBD1 (6 bases). Trimming pared 6 bases from V and 3 bases from J, leaving 11 bases between. CDR1 is MNHNY and CDR2 is SVGAGI in the germline V gene (reference sequence). This CDR3 has 14 amino acids. The CDR3 loop is CASSQGTYTGELFF. In nucleotides, the CDR3 is TGTGCCAGCAGCCAGGGGACCTACACCGGGGAGCTGTTTTTT.

This clone was seen a single time. The rearrangement joins TRBV5-4 to TRBJ2-7; TRBD1 aligns across 9 bases. The CDR3 is 15 amino acids. Germline V lookup: CDR1 SGHNT, CDR2 YYREEE (reference sequence). V lost 0 bases and J lost 5; bases outside the gene matches: 6. The CDR3 coding sequence is TGTGCCAGCAGCTTGGGGTACAGGGGGCTACACGAGCAGTACTTC. This codes for CASSLGYRGLHEQYF. Based on the CDR3 plus reference TRBV5-4 and TRBJ2-7, the full variable domain is ETGVTQSPTHLIKTRGQQVTLRCSSQSGHNTVSWYQQALGQGPQFIFQYYREEENGRGNFPPRFSGLQFPNYSSELNVNALELDDSALYLCASSLGYRGLHEQYFGPGTRLTVT.